These 5 T cell receptor beta chains originate from one sample sequenced in a study of T cells in Graves' hyperthyroidism and ophthalmopathy. Amplification of TCR beta CDR3 regions used RNA as the template. During a first-round RT-PCR of the TCR CDR3, the HTBI primer set was used. TCRdb redid the calling of the multiplex PCR reads with MiXCR, one entry per CDR3 protein. The sample has hundreds of thousands of distinct CDR3 sequences, around 15% seen once. Sequencing used blood. These receptors were taken from a man aged 45-65 years with Graves' ophthalmopathy.

This clonotype was counted many times. The chain links TRBV7-9 to TRBJ2-1; D is undetermined. Germline loops: CDR1 SEHNR, CDR2 FQNEAQ (reference sequence). V lost 1 base and J lost 8, with 12 bases in between. This CDR3 region has 14 residues. The CDR3 region has the DNA TGTGCCAGCAGCTTAGTGTCCTCTGTCGATGAGCAGTTCTTC. The encoded protein is CASSLVSSVDEQFF.

This clonotype showed up just a few times. The rearrangement joins TRBV11-2 to TRBJ2-2; 8 nucleotides agree with TRBD1. Losses at the gene ends were 3 bases for V and 3 bases for J; bases not matched to a gene: 6. This CDR3 has 16 residues. CDR1 SGHAT and CDR2 FQNNGV come from the germline V gene. Here the CDR3 DNA reads TGTGCCAGCAGCTTTCGACAGGGGAGAGACACCGGGGAGCTGTTTTTT. Translating it yields CASSFRQGRDTGELFF.

V and J are TRBV20-1 and TRBJ2-1, with 8 bases fitting TRBD2. Germline CDR1 reads DFQATT; CDR2 reads SNEGSKA (reference sequence). With V trimmed by 6 bases and J by 4 bases, 8 bases remained unmatched. CDR3 length equals 14 residues. The CDR3 is CSARTSQGYNEQFF. CDR3 in DNA: TGCAGTGCGAGGACTAGCCAGGGGTACAATGAGCAGTTCTTC.

J is TRBJ2-4 and V is TRBV19; no clear D gene. Germline loops: CDR1 LNHDA, CDR2 SQIVND (reference sequence). V lost 5 bases and J lost 7, with 12 bases in between. The CDR3 covers 13 residues. CDR3 coding DNA: TGTGCCAGTAGTTATCAGGTTAGGAACATTCAGTACTTC. Protein product: CASSYQVRNIQYF.

This clonotype was counted between two and nine times. The chain carries TRBV5-1 and TRBJ1-1, with D perhaps matching TRBD1 (5 bases). Germline lookup yields CDR1 SGHRS and CDR2 YFSETQ. The CDR3 is 16 amino acids. V was pared by 0 bases and J by 4 bases, with 16 bases between. The CDR3 sequence is CASSLANIGAGTEAFF. The CDR3 nucleotides are TGCGCCAGCAGCTTGGCCAATATAGGGGCTGGCACTGAAGCTTTCTTT. Full variable domain (outside the CDR3, taken from reference TRBV5-1 and TRBJ1-1): KAGVTQTPRYLIKTRGQQVTLSCSPISGHRSVSWYQQTPGQGLQFLFEYFSETQRNKGNFPGRFSGRQFSNSRSEMNVSTLELGDSALYLCASSLANIGAGTEAFFGQGTRLTVV.